These 28 T cell receptor beta chains came from one sample sequenced in a study of cytomegalovirus exposure and HLA in healthy donors. This PCR relied on a set of 60 Vbeta primers and 13 Jbeta primers. TCRdb's table, derived via immunoSEQ multiplex PCR, lists solely in-frame clones and lacks some. This table holds around 68,000 clones, around 86% found once. The sequenced sample was PBMCs. These receptors were obtained from a female donor in good health and CMV-seronegative.

CDR3 nucleotide sequence: TGCGCCAGCAGCCAAGTCCTTCCGATAGGACTAGCGGGGGGCCCTCGCACAGATACGCAGTATTTT. Translating gives CASSQVLPIGLAGGPRTDTQYF. The gene calls are TRBV4-1 and TRBJ2-3; 14 nucleotides align to TRBD2. Losses at the gene ends were 1 base for V and 1 base for J; bases not matched to a gene: 16. The germline V gene encodes CDR1 MGHRA and CDR2 YSYEKL. The length of the CDR3 is 22 residues.

The chain employs TRBV2 and TRBJ1-2, with D perhaps matching TRBD1 (6 bases). Germline V lookup: CDR1 SNHLY, CDR2 FYNNEI. The CDR3 is made up of 13 amino acids. The V and J ends lost 6 bases and 0 bases respectively, with 8 bases between them. The CDR3 DNA reads as TGTGCCAGCAGGAACAGGGCTAACTATGGCTACACCTTC. Encoded protein: CASRNRANYGYTF.

The chain employs TRBV7-3 and TRBJ2-2; D perhaps matches TRBD2 (6 bases). The V and J ends lost 4 bases and 0 bases respectively, with 9 bases between them. Germline V gene lookup returns CDR1 SGHTA and CDR2 FQGTGA. This CDR3 spans 15 amino acids. CDR3 loop: CASSSGGTNTGELFF. The CDR3 coding sequence is TGTGCCAGCAGCTCCGGGGGAACGAACACCGGGGAGCTGTTTTTT. Full variable domain (remainder filled in from reference TRBV7-3 and TRBJ2-2): GAGVSQTPSNKVTEKGKYVELRCDPISGHTALYWYRQSLGQGPEFLIYFQGTGAADDSGLPNDRFFAVRPEGSVSTLKIQRTERGDSAVYLCASSSGGTNTGELFFGEGSRLTVL.

The chain links TRBV11-2 to TRBJ2-5; the D is unclear. Germline V gene lookup returns CDR1 SGHAT and CDR2 FQNNGV. The CDR3 is made up of 13 amino acids. Deletions cut 6 bases from V and 1 base from J, with 9 bases between. The CDR3, as DNA: TGTGCCAGCAGGAGGAGTCCCCAAGAGACCCAGTACTTC. Residues: CASRRSPQETQYF.

The rearrangement joins TRBV29-1 to TRBJ2-3, with 11 bases lining up with TRBD2. V dropped 5 bases and J dropped 4; count of bases not matched to a gene: 11. The CDR3 contains 16 residues. Germline V gene lookup returns CDR1 SQVTM and CDR2 ANQGSEA. Here the CDR3 reads CSVRLAGTRVPDTQYF. CDR3 sequence (DNA): TGCAGCGTTAGACTAGCGGGAACAAGGGTTCCAGATACGCAGTATTTT.

V is TRBV7-9 and J is TRBJ2-5; no definite D call. The J call may be incorrect, as the DNA end agrees better with TRBJ2-7. The CDR3 consists of 12 residues. The germline V gene encodes CDR1 SEHNR and CDR2 FQNEAQ (reference sequence). CDR3 nucleotide sequence: TGTGCCAGCAGCTATGTCGTCTACGAGCAGTACTTC. This codes for CASSYVVYEQYF.

The CDR3 DNA follows: TGCGCCAGCAGCCAAGCGTTAAAGGGAGAGGCTAATCAGCCCCAGCATTTT. Protein sequence: CASSQALKGEANQPQHF. The chain links TRBV4-1 to TRBJ1-5, with unresolved D. Between the trimmed V and J ends, which lost 1 base and 4 bases, there was a span of 17 bases. The CDR3 extends over 17 amino acids. Germline V gene lookup returns CDR1 MGHRA and CDR2 YSYEKL.

The chain joins TRBV6-6 to TRBJ1-1; D unresolved. Trimming stripped 6 bases from V and 6 bases from J, with 17 bases between. Germline CDR1 and CDR2: MNHNY and SVGAGI (reference sequence). This CDR3 has 14 residues. As DNA, the CDR3 is TGTGCCAGCAGCCGCATCGGGGATAGGGCTGAAGCTTTCTTT. Translation: CASSRIGDRAEAFF.

V gene TRBV9 combines with J gene TRBJ2-3, with 7 bases aligning to TRBD1. With V trimmed by 0 bases and J by 3 bases, 13 bases remained unmatched. This CDR3 is built from 18 residues. From germline, CDR1 is SGDLS and CDR2 YYNGEE. The CDR3 region is CASSVGVFRDSPTDTQYF. The CDR3 DNA reads TGTGCCAGCAGCGTAGGGGTTTTTCGGGACAGCCCAACAGATACGCAGTATTTT.

V is TRBV9 and J is TRBJ2-2; 14 bases fit TRBD2. Per germline, CDR1 SGDLS and CDR2 YYNGEE. This CDR3 has 17 residues. After removal of 7 bases from V and 4 bases from J, the junction contained 9 bases not matched to a gene. The CDR3 here is CASAGLAGVGGTGELFF. CDR3 DNA sequence: TGTGCCAGCGCGGGACTAGCGGGGGTTGGGGGCACCGGGGAGCTGTTTTTT.

Comment on this clone: The junction departs from germline at one end; a sequencing error may be responsible. This chain joins TRBV7-7 and TRBJ2-2, with 10 nucleotides matching TRBD1. The CDR3 has 18 residues. In germline, CDR1 is SSHAT, CDR2 FNYEAQ (reference sequence). The CDR3 DNA is TGTGCTAGCAGCTTAGCCCCGGGACAGGGGCTCGTCACCGGGGAGCTGTTTTTT. Translating it yields CASSLAPGQGLVTGELFF.

The chain carries TRBV4-1 and TRBJ2-5; possible D gene TRBD1, 5 bases. From germline, CDR1 is MGHRA and CDR2 YSYEKL. The CDR3 extends over 14 amino acids. Deletions cut 0 bases from V and 5 bases from J, with 10 bases between. CDR3 DNA: TGCGCCAGCAGCCAAGAACCCAAGGGGGAGACCCAGTACTTC. As protein: CASSQEPKGETQYF.

The chain carries TRBV7-2 and TRBJ1-5; 8 nucleotides match TRBD1. Trimming at V came to 4 bases and at J to 7 bases, leaving 3 bases not matched to a gene. The V gene's germline CDR1 is SGHTA and CDR2 FQGNSA. The CDR3 spans 13 residues. CDR3 loop: CASSYRGGQPQHF. The CDR3 DNA reads as TGTGCCAGCAGCTACAGGGGGGGACAGCCCCAGCATTTT.

The chain has TRBV7-9 and TRBJ2-2; TRBD1 matches at 8 bases. The CDR3 contains 15 residues. Germline CDR1 and CDR2: SEHNR and FQNEAQ (reference sequence). V shed 2 bases and J 4 bases; nucleotides not matched to a gene: 3. The CDR3 DNA reads as TGTGCCAGCAGCTTAATGGGACAGGCCACCGGGGAGCTGTTTTTT. Translating gives CASSLMGQATGELFF.

The chain recombines TRBV2 with TRBJ2-5; 12 bases align to TRBD2. This CDR3 comprises 15 residues. Germline values: CDR1 SNHLY, CDR2 FYNNEI. V shed 8 bases and J 5 bases; nucleotides not matched to a gene: 9. Here the CDR3 reads CASQLAGGPGETQYF. The CDR3 coding sequence is TGTGCCAGCCAACTAGCGGGAGGTCCTGGGGAGACCCAGTACTTC.

V is TRBV5-4 and J is TRBJ2-1; 7 bases line up with TRBD1. The junction had 5 bases not matched to a gene; V was cut back by 5 bases and J by 6 bases. The CDR3 consists of 13 residues. CDR1 SGHNT and CDR2 YYREEE come from the germline V gene (reference sequence). CDR3 DNA: TGTGCCAGCAGAGGGGACAGCCCCAATGAGCAGTTCTTC. Translation: CASRGDSPNEQFF.

The J gene is TRBJ2-3, the V gene TRBV19; 10 positions match TRBD2. The junction had 4 bases not matched to a gene; V was cut back by 6 bases and J by 1 base. The CDR3 has 15 residues. Germline V gene sequence: CDR1 LNHDA, CDR2 SQIVND (reference sequence). CDR3: CASRRGTSGTDTQYF. CDR3 sequence (DNA): TGTGCCAGTAGAAGAGGGACTAGCGGCACAGATACGCAGTATTTT.

The CDR3 coding sequence is TGTGCCAGCAGCCAACGACAGAGTCACGCTACGCAGTATTTT. This codes for CASSQRQSHATQYF. V usage is TRBV7-2 and J usage is TRBJ2-3; a weak D match, TRBD1 (5 bases). Germline assignment: CDR1 SGHTA and CDR2 FQGNSA. The CDR3 consists of 14 residues. Trimming shortened V by 5 bases and J by 8 bases, and 17 bases separated the two germline ends. The complete variable domain, with remaining parts taken from reference TRBV7-2 and TRBJ2-3, reads GAGVSQSPSNKVTEKGKDVELRCDPISGHTALYWYRQSLGQGLEFLIYFQGNSAPDKSGLPSDRFSAERTGGSVSTLTIQRTQQEDSAVYLCASSQRQSHATQYFGPGTRLTVL.

This chain links TRBV18 with TRBJ1-1, with TRBD1 matching 7 bases. Germline loops: CDR1 KGHSH, CDR2 LQKENI. V lost 2 bases and J lost 1; bases outside the gene matches: 4. There are 15 residues in the CDR3. As DNA, the CDR3 is TGTGCCAGCTCACCAGGCGCAGGGGGGAACACTGAAGCTTTCTTT. Translated, it gives CASSPGAGGNTEAFF.

The chain is built from TRBV21-1 and TRBJ2-7; TRBD1, the table's D call, lacks a check against the DNA. TRBV21-1 is classified as a pseudogene. The CDR3 is made up of 16 amino acids. The CDR3 loop reads CASSRPGQRSSYEQYF. In DNA form, the CDR3 reads TGTGCCAGCAGCAGGCCGGGACAGAGGAGCTCCTACGAGCAGTACTTC.

This chain uses TRBV9 with TRBJ1-6; 8 nucleotides match TRBD1. V lost 0 bases and J lost 7; bases outside the gene matches: 3. There are 15 residues in the CDR3. Germline V gene data show CDR1 as SGDLS and CDR2 as YYNGEE. In DNA form, the CDR3 reads TGTGCCAGCAGCGTAGTGGCAGGGGGCAATTCACCCCTCCACTTT. Encoded protein: CASSVVAGGNSPLHF.

CDR3 protein: CASRTIDSGRAQETQYF. CDR3 nucleotide sequence: TGTGCCAGCAGGACTATAGATAGCGGGAGGGCCCAAGAGACCCAGTACTTC. This chain uses TRBV28 with TRBJ2-5; TRBD2 aligns across 11 bases. CDR3 length: 17 residues. Germline V gives CDR1 MDHEN, CDR2 SYDVKM. Trimming cost V 6 bases and J 1 base; bases outside gene matches: 10.

The chain has TRBV11-2 and TRBJ2-7, with no clear D. This CDR3 region has 11 residues. CDR1 and CDR2 from the germline V gene are SGHAT and FQNNGV. V shed 5 bases and J shed 4 bases, with 6 bases lying between them. The CDR3 nucleotides read TGTGCCAGCAGCCAGGCGTACGAGCAGTACTTC. Translation gives CASSQAYEQYF. Variable domain in full (rest from reference TRBV11-2 and TRBJ2-7): EAGVAQSPRYKIIEKRQSVAFWCNPISGHATLYWYQQILGQGPKLLIQFQNNGVVDDSQLPKDRFSAERLKGVDSTLKIQPAKLEDSAVYLCASSQAYEQYFGPGTRLTVT.

This chain links TRBV7-9 with TRBJ2-5; 9 bases align to TRBD2. Losses at the gene ends were 5 bases for V and 4 bases for J; bases not matched to a gene: 11. The germline V gene has CDR1 SEHNR and CDR2 FQNEAQ (reference sequence). This CDR3 is built from 16 residues. The DNA of the CDR3 is TGTGCCAGCAGCACCAGGGGTAGCGGGAGTAGAGAGACCCAGTACTTC. This encodes CASSTRGSGSRETQYF.

Details on this clone: The sample has other DNA sequences that encode this CDR3 too. The chain carries TRBV5-1 and TRBJ2-1; 9 bases align to TRBD2. V was pared by 4 bases and J by 3 bases, with 8 bases of the junction left unmatched. The CDR3 contains 16 residues. CDR1 is SGHRS, CDR2 YFSETQ, per germline. The CDR3, as DNA: TGCGCCAGCAGCAGCGGCGGGGGGGCCTTCTACAATGAGCAGTTCTTC. As protein: CASSSGGGAFYNEQFF.

In regard to this clone: One end of the junction does not line up with germline, which may come from a read error. The chain joins TRBV7-3 to TRBJ2-2, with 9 bases identical to TRBD1. This CDR3 is built from 16 residues. Looked up from germline, CDR1 is SGHTA and CDR2 is FQGTGA. The CDR3 nucleotides read TGTGCCAGCAGCCTAACGGGACAGGGTGGCACCGGGGAGCTGTTTTTT. Translating gives CASSLTGQGGTGELFF.

This chain uses TRBV5-1 with TRBJ1-3; D possibly corresponds to TRBD1 (6 bases). The V gene lost 2 bases and the J gene lost 7 bases, with 10 bases spanning the gap. Germline V CDR1 and CDR2: SGHRS, YFSETQ. The CDR3 consists of 13 residues. This CDR3 is CASSLKGDNTIYF. The CDR3 nucleotides are TGCGCCAGCAGCTTAAAGGGGGACAACACCATATATTTT. Complete variable domain (other parts from reference TRBV5-1 and TRBJ1-3): KAGVTQTPRYLIKTRGQQVTLSCSPISGHRSVSWYQQTPGQGLQFLFEYFSETQRNKGNFPGRFSGRQFSNSRSEMNVSTLELGDSALYLCASSLKGDNTIYFGEGSWLTVV.

This clone was counted once. The chain is built from TRBV27 and TRBJ1-1; perhaps TRBD1 as D (6 bases). Germline V gives CDR1 MNHEY, CDR2 SMNVEV (reference sequence). The V gene lost 6 bases and the J gene lost 5 bases, with 13 bases spanning the gap. CDR3 length: 13 residues. The CDR3 reads CASSSTQGTEAFF. CDR3 nucleotides: TGTGCCAGCAGCTCAACACAGGGAACTGAAGCTTTCTTT.